This T cell receptor beta chain was retrieved from a study of vaccination and CD4 T cells after COVID-19. Looking at the study overall: Drawing of post-COVID samples took place a median about 94 days after diagnosis (range 35 to 161). Findings and limits, study-wide: Convalescent patients displayed a median approximately 90% of reactive clones emerging only post-vaccination.

TCRdb recomputed calls from the PCR reads with MiXCR, one row per CDR3 protein. Of tens of thousands of distinct CDR3 sequences listed, 50% were seen once; the top ten hold more than 5%. CDR3 length: 13 residues. V was shortened by 2 bases and J by 4 bases, with 7 bases between the two germline ends. Germline V lookup: CDR1 SGHTA, CDR2 FQGTGA. Noted time point: late sampling 161 to 241 days after vaccination in a few convalescent patients. In the case of this clonotype: Its antigen is not known.

The receptor was derived from a human donor who had recovered from COVID-19. The sequenced sample was CD4+ T cells from blood, obtained about 7 months after SARS-CoV-2 vaccination. This chain uses TRBV7-3 with TRBJ2-3; D ambiguous. The CDR3 DNA is TGTGCCAGCAGCTTAGACACCGCAGATACGCAGTATTTT. It is translated as CASSLDTADTQYF.